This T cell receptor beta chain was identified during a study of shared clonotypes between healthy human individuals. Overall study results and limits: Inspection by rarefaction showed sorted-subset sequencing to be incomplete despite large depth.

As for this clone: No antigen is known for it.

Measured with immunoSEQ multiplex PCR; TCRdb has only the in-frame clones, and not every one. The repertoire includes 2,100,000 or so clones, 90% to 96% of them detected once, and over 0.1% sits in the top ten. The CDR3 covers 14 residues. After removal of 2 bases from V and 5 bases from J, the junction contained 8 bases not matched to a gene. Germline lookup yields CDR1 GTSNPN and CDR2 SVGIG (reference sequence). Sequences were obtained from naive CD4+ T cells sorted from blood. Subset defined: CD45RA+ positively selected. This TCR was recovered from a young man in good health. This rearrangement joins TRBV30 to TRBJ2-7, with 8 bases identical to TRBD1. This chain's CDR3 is CAWSRTGTFDEQYF. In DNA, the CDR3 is TGTGCCTGGAGTCGGACAGGGACCTTCGACGAGCAGTACTTC.